The sequence of this T cell receptor beta chain was determined in a study of cytomegalovirus exposure and HLA in healthy donors. This clone was observed a handful of times. Its matching antigen is unknown. Primers included in the PCR were 60 Vbeta and 13 Jbeta primers. The repertoire was sequenced with immunoSEQ multiplex PCR; TCRdb's copy has only in-frame clones and lacks some. The repertoire has under 300,000 clones, around 81% of them found once; the top ten carry around 8.3%. Findings and limits, study-wide: The Asian-associated ancestry cluster reportedly had fewer N-insertions than the approximately 630-donor mean in a later analysis.

Donors were ostensibly healthy at sampling, although undocumented immune exposures were probable. From germline, CDR1 is MNHNS and CDR2 SASEGT. Deletions cut 6 bases from V and 7 bases from J, with 16 bases between. The CDR3 loop spans 13 amino acids. This sequence joins TRBV6-1 and TRBJ2-7; D is perhaps TRBD1 (5 bases). Sequencing input: PBMCs. This TCR came from a woman aged 55-69 years in good health and CMV-seropositive. The CDR3 region has the DNA TGTGCCAGCAGAGAGTCCCAGGGTTTGGAGCAGTACTTC. Translated, it gives CASRESQGLEQYF.